This T cell receptor beta chain was recovered during a study of T cell responses to AZD1222 COVID-19 vaccine. The repertoire was sequenced with immunoSEQ multiplex PCR; TCRdb's copy has only in-frame clones and lacks some. The sample carries about 89,000 clones, 75% to 90% recorded once. The CDR3 consists of 13 residues. J was trimmed by 5 bases and V by 7 bases; bases with no gene match: 10. The V gene's germline CDR1 is SQVTM and CDR2 ANQGSEA. This material consisted of peripheral blood, taken 28 days after the second AZD1222 dose. The V call is TRBV29-1, the J call TRBJ2-7; 8 bases are shared with TRBD1. The origin of this receptor is an adult who received the AZD1222 COVID-19 vaccine. The CDR3 spells CSATTGEFDEQYF. The CDR3 bases are TGCAGCGCTACGACAGGGGAATTCGACGAGCAGTACTTC.